Listed below are T cell receptor beta chains from one sample, sequenced in a study of cytomegalovirus exposure and HLA in healthy donors. Assay used: immunoSEQ multiplex PCR; TCRdb lists only in-frame clones, some missing. Of fewer than 85,000 clones in the sample, 60% to 85% were seen once. The specimen sequenced was PBMCs. These receptors came from a male donor in good health and CMV-seropositive. The CDR3 runs from the conserved cysteine through the conserved F or W. A D gene is named only where the DNA matches it firmly. Expanded clones are given a class, and other clones once, few, many or no size at all.

J: TRBJ1-1; D: -; size: -; V: TRBV10-3; CDR3: CAISDGGSTEAFF; DNA: TGTGCCATCAGTGATGGGGGGTCCACTGAAGCTTTCTTT
J: TRBJ2-6; D: TRBD1; size: -; V: TRBV5-6; CDR3: CASSTVQGEYSGANVLTF; DNA: TGTGCCAGCAGCACTGTACAGGGGGAATACTCTGGGGCCAACGTCCTGACTTTC
J: TRBJ2-1; D: -; size: -; V: TRBV18; CDR3: CASSDRSNEQFF; DNA: TGTGCCAGCTCAGATCGGAGCAATGAGCAGTTCTTC
J: TRBJ2-2; D: TRBD1; size: -; V: TRBV7-3; CDR3: CASSPTGEGELFF; DNA: TGTGCCAGCAGCCCAACAGGGGAAGGGGAGCTGTTTTTT
J: TRBJ2-5; D: TRBD2; size: -; V: TRBV6-5; CDR3: CASSYGGGSWETQYF; DNA: TGTGCCAGCAGTTATGGCGGGGGGAGCTGGGAGACCCAGTACTTC
J: TRBJ2-5; D: TRBD2; size: -; V: TRBV10-3; CDR3: CAISARLAGGEETQYF; DNA: TGTGCCATCAGCGCCAGACTAGCGGGGGGTGAAGAGACCCAGTACTTC
J: TRBJ2-7; D: TRBD1; size: -; V: TRBV28; CDR3: CASSRQTGGTYEQYF; DNA: TGTGCCAGCAGCCGCCAGACAGGGGGCACTTACGAGCAGTACTTC
J: TRBJ2-2; D: -; size: -; V: TRBV5-4; CDR3: CASSLGRGNTGELFF; DNA: TGTGCCAGCAGCTTGGGCAGGGGAAACACCGGGGAGCTGTTTTTT
J: TRBJ2-7; D: TRBD2; size: once; V: TRBV6-6; CDR3: CASSYRAGGSTYEQYF; DNA: TGTGCCAGCAGTTACCGGGCGGGCGGGAGCACCTACGAGCAGTACTTC
J: TRBJ2-2; D: -; size: -; V: TRBV10-2; CDR3: CASSPGSGELFF; DNA: TGCGCCAGCAGTCCAGGGTCCGGGGAGCTGTTTTTT
J: TRBJ2-3; D: TRBD2; size: few; V: TRBV27; CDR3: CASSPGLAGGSSTDTQYF; DNA: TGTGCCAGCAGTCCGGGACTAGCGGGGGGATCGAGCACAGATACGCAGTATTTT
J: TRBJ1-1; D: TRBD1; size: -; V: TRBV6-5; CDR3: CASRRGQENTEAFF; DNA: TGTGCCAGCAGGCGGGGACAGGAGAACACTGAAGCTTTCTTT
J: TRBJ1-1; D: -; size: -; V: TRBV30; CDR3: CAWSWGGALVAEAFF; DNA: TGTGCCTGGTCCTGGGGGGGCGCGTTGGTGGCTGAAGCTTTCTTT
J: TRBJ2-5; D: TRBD2; size: once; V: TRBV7-9; CDR3: CASSEGRAGAETQYF; DNA: TGTGCCAGCAGCGAAGGGAGGGCCGGAGCGGAGACCCAGTACTTC
J: TRBJ1-5; D: -; size: -; V: TRBV27; CDR3: CASSFDSYSNQPQHF; DNA: TGTGCCAGCAGTTTCGACAGTTATAGCAATCAGCCCCAGCATTTT
J: TRBJ1-1; D: -; size: -; V: TRBV5-1; CDR3: CASTTGMNTEAFF; DNA: TGCGCCAGCACAACAGGGATGAACACTGAAGCTTTCTTT
J: TRBJ2-5; D: -; size: -; V: TRBV15; CDR3: CATSRDGYLRVTQYF; DNA: TGTGCCACCAGCAGAGATGGCTACCTCCGGGTGACCCAGTACTTC
J: TRBJ2-1; D: TRBD2; size: few; V: TRBV2; CDR3: CASSERSGGVYNEQFF; DNA: TGTGCCAGCAGTGAGAGAAGCGGGGGGGTTTACAATGAGCAGTTCTTC
J: TRBJ1-3; D: TRBD1; size: -; V: TRBV25-1; CDR3: CASSGQGSLLPGNTIYF; DNA: TGTGCCAGCAGTGGACAGGGGTCCCTGTTGCCTGGAAACACCATATATTTT
J: TRBJ1-3; D: -; size: few; V: TRBV18; CDR3: CASSPPGGQEPSGNTIYF; DNA: TGTGCCAGCTCACCACCCGGTGGGCAGGAACCCTCTGGAAACACCATATATTTT
J: TRBJ2-7; D: TRBD1; size: -; V: TRBV6-5; CDR3: CASSYRGETGVEQYF; DNA: TGTGCCAGCAGCTACCGGGGAGAGACAGGGGTCGAGCAGTACTTC
J: TRBJ1-2; D: TRBD1; size: -; V: TRBV4-3; CDR3: CASSQDRTGPFYGYTF; DNA: TGCGCCAGCAGCCAAGATCGGACAGGCCCCTTCTATGGCTACACCTTC
J: TRBJ1-4; D: -; size: -; V: TRBV27; CDR3: CASSLRGTNEKLFF; DNA: TGTGCCAGCAGTTTAAGGGGAACTAATGAAAAACTGTTTTTT
J: TRBJ1-5; D: -; size: once; V: TRBV28; CDR3: CASRGTMSNQPQHF; DNA: TGTGCCAGCAGGGGTACTATGTCCAATCAGCCCCAGCATTTT
J: TRBJ2-1; D: -; size: -; V: TRBV29-1; CDR3: CSVEDGRANEQFF; DNA: TGCAGCGTTGAAGATGGCAGGGCCAATGAGCAGTTCTTC
J: TRBJ2-7; D: TRBD1; size: few; V: TRBV28; CDR3: CASRTGSVYEQYF; DNA: TGTGCCAGCAGGACAGGGTCAGTGTACGAGCAGTACTTC
J: TRBJ1-2; D: -; size: -; V: TRBV7-9; CDR3: CASSLLSDNYGYTF; DNA: TGTGCCAGCAGCTTATTAAGCGACAACTATGGCTACACCTTC
J: TRBJ2-2; D: TRBD2; size: once; V: TRBV9; CDR3: CASSPLRASGGTGELFF; DNA: TGTGCCAGCAGTCCCTTGCGGGCTAGCGGGGGCACCGGGGAGCTGTTTTTT
J: TRBJ2-7; D: -; size: -; V: TRBV7-9; CDR3: CASSLSAGTSYEQYF; DNA: TGTGCCAGCAGCTTAAGCGCAGGGACTTCCTACGAGCAGTACTTC
J: TRBJ1-5; D: TRBD1; size: -; V: TRBV7-2; CDR3: CASSSSTGVWNQPQHF; DNA: TGTGCCAGCAGCTCCAGTACAGGGGTATGGAATCAGCCCCAGCATTTT
J: TRBJ1-1; D: TRBD1; size: medium-sized; V: TRBV15; CDR3: CATSRDDDSGTVNTEAFF; DNA: TGTGCCACCAGCAGAGATGATGACTCCGGGACAGTGAACACTGAAGCTTTCTTT
J: TRBJ2-6; D: -; size: few; V: TRBV5-1; CDR3: CASSLTGSSGANVLTF; DNA: TGCGCCAGCAGCTTGACGGGAAGCTCTGGGGCCAACGTCCTGACTTTC
J: TRBJ2-1; D: -; size: -; V: TRBV7-6; CDR3: CASSPSSPGLLADLYNEQFF; DNA: TGTGCCAGCAGCCCGTCATCCCCCGGTTTACTAGCCGACCTCTACAATGAGCAGTTCTTC
J: TRBJ2-3; D: TRBD2; size: -; V: TRBV7-6; CDR3: CASSSSPSGGPTDTQYF; DNA: TGTGCCAGCAGCTCCTCTCCATCGGGGGGGCCCACAGATACGCAGTATTTT
J: TRBJ1-4; D: -; size: -; V: TRBV5-1; CDR3: CASSSGTATNEKLFF; DNA: TGCGCCAGCAGCTCGGGAACAGCAACTAATGAAAAACTGTTTTTT
J: TRBJ2-3; D: -; size: -; V: TRBV2; CDR3: CASSELGRGPDTQYF; DNA: TGTGCCAGCAGTGAATTAGGCAGGGGTCCAGATACGCAGTATTTT
J: TRBJ2-1; D: TRBD2; size: -; V: TRBV4-1; CDR3: CASSQDTAGGNEQFF; DNA: TGCGCCAGCAGCCAAGATACGGCGGGGGGGAATGAGCAGTTCTTC
J: TRBJ2-1; D: -; size: -; V: TRBV7-3; CDR3: CASSPKGGDEQFF; DNA: TGTGCCAGCAGCCCTAAAGGGGGGGATGAGCAGTTCTTC
J: TRBJ1-5; D: -; size: -; V: TRBV27; CDR3: CASSAGFRNQPQHF; DNA: TGTGCCAGCAGTGCGGGTTTTCGCAATCAGCCCCAGCATTTT
J: TRBJ1-1; D: TRBD1; size: few; V: TRBV10-3; CDR3: CAISDDRGSTEAFF; DNA: TGTGCCATCAGTGATGACAGGGGTAGCACTGAAGCTTTCTTT
J: TRBJ1-4; D: -; size: -; V: TRBV5-1; CDR3: CASTRSPTDLGNEKLFF; DNA: TGCGCCAGCACCCGTTCGCCAACGGACTTGGGTAATGAAAAACTGTTTTTT
J: TRBJ2-2; D: TRBD1; size: -; V: TRBV2; CDR3: CASSRDRVGTGELFF; DNA: TGTGCCAGCAGCCGGGACAGGGTCGGCACCGGGGAGCTGTTTTTT
J: TRBJ1-5; D: -; size: -; V: TRBV7-2; CDR3: CASSLAQGPQPQHF; DNA: TGTGCCAGCAGCTTAGCTCAGGGTCCTCAGCCCCAGCATTTT
J: TRBJ1-4; D: -; size: -; V: TRBV7-8; CDR3: CASSFFESRNEKLFF; DNA: TGTGCCAGCAGCTTCTTTGAGTCGAGGAATGAAAAACTGTTTTTT
J: TRBJ1-2; D: -; size: -; V: TRBV19; CDR3: CASRPTGSYGYTF; DNA: TGTGCCAGTAGGCCCACAGGCAGCTATGGCTACACCTTC
J: TRBJ1-2; D: TRBD1; size: -; V: TRBV7-9; CDR3: CSSSFGTGIYGYTF; DNA: TGTTCCAGCAGCTTCGGGACAGGGATCTATGGCTACACCTTC